This T cell receptor beta chain stems from a study of blood T cell repertoires in COVID-19. Study-level background: Samples came from the United States, Italy and Spain, spanning acute and convalescent COVID-19. PBMCs, B-cell-depleted T cells, or T cells provided the cDNA or gDNA that made up the material.

Per the authors' pipeline: How many nucleated cells were present was estimated from reference gene primer amplification. The assay was immunoSEQ multiplex PCR, and TCRdb's table has in-frame clones only and misses some. That table gives V, J and clone size, and the DNA gave D and trimming. This sample has approximately 46,000 clones; approximately 87% occur once, and the top ten carry over 9.5%. Sequencing input: peripheral blood. The receptor was derived from a human donor in a cohort sampled during active COVID-19.

The CDR3 DNA sequence: TGTGCCAGCAGCTTCACAGCTTCCAGGGGACAATCCGGAAACACCATATATTTT. Translation: CASSFTASRGQSGNTIYF. This chain connects TRBV5-6 to TRBJ1-3; maybe TRBD1 (6 bases). Germline values: CDR1 SGHDT, CDR2 YYEEEE. The CDR3 is made up of 18 amino acids. Trimming pared 2 bases from V and 4 bases from J, leaving 22 bases between.